The source of this T cell receptor beta chain is a study of shared T cell receptors in the human thymus. Repertoires were generated with immunoSEQ multiplex PCR, while TCRdb's copy carries only in-frame clones and drops some. The repertoire holds approximately 490,000 clones, with 75% to 85% as singletons. The germline gives CDR1 GTSNPN, CDR2 SVGIG (reference sequence). Trimming at V came to 4 bases and at J to 8 bases, leaving 10 bases not matched to a gene. The CDR3 sequence is 14 residues long. This sample was also put to use in a study of human thymus T cells.

The chain combines TRBV30 with TRBJ1-4, with 7 positions matching TRBD1. This TCR came from a boy younger than two with a congenital heart defect. The sequenced sample was thymocytes. CDR3 sequence: CAWNDNRGGEKLFF. The CDR3 coding sequence is TGTGCCTGGAACGACAACAGGGGCGGAGAAAAACTGTTTTTT.